The sample holds a few counts of the clone carrying this TCR beta chain. Its antigen is unknown. TCRdb reprocessed the 5' RACE reads with MiXCR, giving one entry per CDR3 protein. Of about 720,000 distinct CDR3 sequences listed, 8% to 9% are singletons. The sample belongs to a study of identical twins. Whole-study findings and limits: Twin-shared out-of-frame alpha sequences were enriched for low generation probability. Conclusions came from cross-sectional statistical analysis, not from following the same donors. There were fewer insertions in abundant cord blood beta clonotypes, but memory repertoires showed no such pattern.

This CDR3 region has 13 residues. The germline gives CDR1 KGHDR, CDR2 SFDVKD. The junction had 3 bases not matched to a gene; V was cut back by 4 bases and J by 8 bases. Another study also made use of these data, one on yellow fever vaccine responses in identical twins.

This chain links TRBV24-1 with TRBJ2-1, with 8 bases lining up with TRBD1. The clonotype was recovered from a woman younger than 30 in good health. The material sequenced was PBMCs. CDR3 coding DNA: TGTGCCACCAGTGAGATACAGGGGGATGAGCAGTTCTTC. Residues: CATSEIQGDEQFF.